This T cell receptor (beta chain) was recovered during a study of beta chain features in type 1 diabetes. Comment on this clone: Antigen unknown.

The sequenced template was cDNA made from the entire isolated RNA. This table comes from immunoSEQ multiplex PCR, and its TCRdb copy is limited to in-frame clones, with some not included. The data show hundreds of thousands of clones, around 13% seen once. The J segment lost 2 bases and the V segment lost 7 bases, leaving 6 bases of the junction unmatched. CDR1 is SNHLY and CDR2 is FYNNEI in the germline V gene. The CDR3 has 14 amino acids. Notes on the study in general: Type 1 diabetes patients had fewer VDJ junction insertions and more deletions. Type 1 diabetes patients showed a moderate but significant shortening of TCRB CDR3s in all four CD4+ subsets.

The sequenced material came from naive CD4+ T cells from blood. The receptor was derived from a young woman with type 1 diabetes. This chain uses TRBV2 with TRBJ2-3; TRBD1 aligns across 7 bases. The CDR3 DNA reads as TGTGCCAGCAACGAAGACAGGGACACAGATACGCAGTATTTT. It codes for CASNEDRDTDTQYF.